This passage covers 16 T cell receptor beta chains from one sample sequenced in a study of human T cells and chemical hapten exposure. TCRdb itself ran the RACE reads through MiXCR, one entry per CDR3 protein. The data contain tens of thousands of distinct CDR3 sequences, roughly 13% of them singletons. Regarding time point: patch test 3, about 24 weeks after DPC sensitization. This sample's treatment: therapeutic diphenylcyclopropenone sensitization with weekly scalp DPC. Sequencing started from total RNA isolated from unfractionated whole blood. Here the sequenced sample was whole blood, taken in connection with sensitization to the hapten diphenylcyclopropenone (DPC). The receptors were gathered from a woman aged 40 to 50 with alopecia areata. Some clones in this sample may be carry-over from other donors' samples.

The rearrangement uses TRBV4-2 and TRBJ2-7, with no clear D. V shed 1 base and J shed 2 bases, with 6 bases lying between them. This CDR3 region has 13 residues. Germline CDR1 and CDR2: LGHNA and YNFKEQ. The CDR3 loop is CASSQAGPYEQYF. The CDR3 nucleotides read TGTGCCAGCAGCCAAGCGGGTCCCTACGAGCAGTACTTC.

The sample holds many counts of this clonotype. The chain links TRBV5-4 to TRBJ1-1; D may be TRBD1 (5 bases). Germline CDR1 is SGHNT and CDR2 is YYREEE (reference sequence). The length of the CDR3 is 15 residues. With 4 bases removed from V and 0 bases from J, the gap between germline ends came to 13 bases. CDR3 amino acids: CASSTRRDLNTEAFF. CDR3 in DNA: TGTGCCAGCAGCACCCGCCGGGACTTGAACACTGAAGCTTTCTTT.

The chain couples TRBV25-1 to TRBJ1-5, with D possibly matching TRBD1 (6 bases). This CDR3 spans 14 amino acids. Trimming took off 2 bases at V and 4 bases at J, with 9 bases between the two ends. Germline CDR1 reads MGHDK; CDR2 reads SYGVNS. The CDR3 region has the DNA TGTGCCAGCAGTGAAAGACAGGCAAATCAGCCCCAGCATTTT. It specifies CASSERQANQPQHF.

This clonotype was recorded a few times. Here the CDR3 DNA reads TGCAGCGCCAAACCGACAGGGGACCCTTACAATGAGCAGTTCTTC. Translating it yields CSAKPTGDPYNEQFF. The V gene is TRBV29-1, the J gene TRBJ2-1, with 8 nucleotides matching TRBD1. The CDR3 contains 15 residues. V gave up 7 bases and J gave up 4 bases; unmatched junction bases: 12. Germline lookup yields CDR1 SQVTM and CDR2 ANQGSEA.

V gene TRBV6-1 combines with J gene TRBJ2-1, with D tentatively TRBD1 or TRBD2 (5 bases each). This CDR3 is built from 17 residues. Trimming stripped 6 bases from V and 3 bases from J, with 21 bases between. The germline gives CDR1 MNHNS, CDR2 SASEGT. The CDR3 DNA follows: TGTGCCAGCAGCGGGATTCGCGGACGGGGCAACTACAATGAGCAGTTCTTC. Its protein is CASSGIRGRGNYNEQFF.

The chain is built from TRBV7-9 and TRBJ2-7; 8 positions agree with TRBD1. This CDR3 has 14 residues. V shed 5 bases and J 6 bases; nucleotides not matched to a gene: 9. CDR1 is SEHNR and CDR2 is FQNEAQ in the germline V gene (reference sequence). The CDR3 DNA reads as TGTGCCAGCAGCCCGACAGGGGTCGGGGCCGAGCAGTACTTC. Protein: CASSPTGVGAEQYF.

The V and J genes are TRBV20-1 and TRBJ2-1, with D maybe TRBD2 (6 bases). The CDR3 is 14 residues long. Germline CDR1 is DFQATT and CDR2 is SNEGSKA (reference sequence). The DNA of the CDR3 is TGCAGCATTCTCGGGACTCGATCCTACAATGAGCAGTTCTTC. It codes for CSILGTRSYNEQFF.

This clonotype came up a few times. V usage is TRBV5-1 and J usage is TRBJ1-1; D might be TRBD1 (6 bases). Germline V gene data show CDR1 as SGHRS and CDR2 as YFSETQ. Trimming took 5 bases from V and 0 from J, leaving 29 bases between them. The CDR3 runs to 20 residues. As DNA, the CDR3 is TGCGCCAGCAGGGAAGAAAGATCCTACGGGACACCCATCCTGAACACTGAAGCTTTCTTT. As protein: CASREERSYGTPILNTEAFF.

In regard to this clonotype: A single base separates this from a much larger clone, so it may be a read error. J is TRBJ2-3 and V is TRBV18; D ambiguous. Germline CDR1 reads KGHSH; CDR2 reads LQKENI. The CDR3 totals 13 residues. DNA of the CDR3: TGTGCCAACTCACCACCGTCCCCAGATACGCAGTATTTT. It codes for CANSPPSPDTQYF.

This clonotype has a count of ten or more. The chain employs TRBV20-1 and TRBJ2-3, with 14 bases fitting TRBD2. CDR1 DFQATT and CDR2 SNEGSKA come from the germline V gene (reference sequence). The CDR3 length is 18 residues. Losses at the gene ends were 1 base for V and 2 bases for J; bases not matched to a gene: 8. The DNA of the CDR3 is TGCAGTGCTAGAGGCCGTAGACTAGCGGGAGGGCCCACAGATACGCAGTATTTT. Its translation is CSARGRRLAGGPTDTQYF.

This clonotype was picked up a small number of times. This chain uses TRBV4-2 with TRBJ2-6; unclear D gene. CDR1 and CDR2 (germline): LGHNA, YNFKEQ. The CDR3 sequence is 15 residues long. V was trimmed by 1 base and J by 1 base, leaving 5 bases between them. This chain's CDR3 is CASSQGVSGANVLTF. The CDR3 nucleotides read TGTGCCAGCAGCCAAGGAGTTTCTGGGGCCAACGTCCTGACTTTC.

This clonotype was observed a few times. This chain links TRBV29-1 with TRBJ1-1; perhaps TRBD1 as D (6 bases). Germline loops: CDR1 SQVTM, CDR2 ANQGSEA. This CDR3 is built from 14 residues. V gave up 7 bases and J gave up 1 base, with 16 bases separating them. In DNA form, the CDR3 reads TGCAGCGCCACATGGGGGGGCGGGAACACTGAAGCTTTCTTT. Its translation is CSATWGGGNTEAFF.

The CDR3 DNA follows: TGTGCCAGCAGTCCTTGGACTAGCGGGGCCCAAGAGACCCAGTACTTC. It translates to CASSPWTSGAQETQYF. The V gene is TRBV28, the J gene TRBJ2-5; 12 nucleotides line up with TRBD2. Germline V lookup: CDR1 MDHEN, CDR2 SYDVKM. This CDR3 has 16 residues. V lost 5 bases and J lost 1; bases outside the gene matches: 5.

This clonotype has just a few counts. The chain has TRBV11-2 and TRBJ2-7; D unclear. From germline, CDR1 is SGHAT and CDR2 FQNNGV. This CDR3 has 12 amino acids. Trimming pared 5 bases from V and 1 base from J, leaving 6 bases between. The CDR3 DNA reads TGTGCCAGCAGCCCGACGTCCTACGAGCAGTACTTC. This sequence encodes CASSPTSYEQYF.

V usage is TRBV21-1 and J usage is TRBJ2-5; TRBD2 reflects the table's D call only, with no check against the DNA. TRBV21-1 is listed as a pseudogene. The CDR3 spans 20 residues. The CDR3 DNA follows: TGTGCCAGCAATCTTCCCCAGTCCCACCCACCAATACTAGCGCGAGAGACCCAGTACTTC. Translated: CASNLPQSHPPILARETQYF.

This clonotype has at least ten counts. The chain has TRBV27 and TRBJ1-1, with D tentatively TRBD1 (5 bases). The CDR3 is 14 residues long. The V end was cut by 2 bases, the J end by 3 bases, with 10 bases between. CDR1 and CDR2 (germline): MNHEY, SMNVEV (reference sequence). The CDR3 DNA reads as TGTGCCAGCAGTTTACAGGGCTGGCACACTGAAGCTTTCTTT. Amino acids: CASSLQGWHTEAFF.